This T cell receptor (beta chain) was found in a study of T-cell memory formation after mild COVID-19. TCRdb reprocessed the 5' RACE reads with MiXCR, giving one entry per CDR3 protein. This table holds approximately 350,000 distinct CDR3 sequences, 13% found once. Germline assignment: CDR1 SQVTM and CDR2 ANQGSEA. The V and J ends lost 3 bases and 5 bases respectively, with 18 bases between them. This CDR3 comprises 15 residues. The chain uses TRBV29-1 and TRBJ2-3; D might be TRBD2 (7 bases). The sequencing sample was made of PBMCs or a T cell subset sorted from them (not recorded which). The source of this sequence is a man between 18 and 29 years old who had mild COVID-19 (a few samples of this study predate the infection). Cell type and time point are not known. The CDR3: CSVEGRGGAGDTQYF. The CDR3 DNA reads as TGCAGCGTTGAGGGAAGAGGGGGGGCGGGAGATACGCAGTATTTT.